Listed below are T cell receptor beta chains from one sample, sequenced in a study of a mutant IDH1 vaccine in newly diagnosed glioma. Profiled with immunoSEQ multiplex PCR; TCRdb holds only in-frame clones, not every one. This sample has around 100,000 clones, with 85% to 90% found just once. These receptors' targets are unknown. Sequences were derived from PBMCs, sampled from a glioma patient whose treatment included an IDH1 peptide vaccine. The receptors stem from a woman between 45 and 60 years old with glioma. The CDR3 runs from the conserved cysteine through the conserved F or W. A D gene is named only where the DNA matches it firmly. A clone size is listed for some rows: how often the clone was seen (once, few, many), or a class if it is expanded.

CDR3 protein: CASSPRDRGRETQYF
CDR3 DNA: TGTGCCAGCAGCCCCCGGGACAGGGGGCGGGAGACCCAGTACTTC
V gene: TRBV7-9
D gene: TRBD1
clone size: -
J gene: TRBJ2-5

CDR3 protein: CASSSRDRGGDEQFF
CDR3 DNA: TGTGCCAGCTCTAGTCGGGACAGGGGTGGCGATGAGCAGTTCTTC
V gene: TRBV27
D gene: TRBD1
clone size: -
J gene: TRBJ2-1

CDR3 protein: CASSLQGAHDTEAFF
CDR3 DNA: TGTGCCAGCAGTTTACAGGGGGCGCACGACACTGAAGCTTTCTTT
V gene: TRBV27
D gene: TRBD1
clone size: few
J gene: TRBJ1-1

CDR3 protein: CSRSGVSGYTF
CDR3 DNA: TGCAGCCGAAGTGGGGTTTCGGGCTACACCTTC
V gene: TRBV20-1
D gene: -
clone size: -
J gene: TRBJ1-2

CDR3 protein: CASSLDRVDTEAFF
CDR3 DNA: TGCGCCAGCAGCTTGGACAGGGTTGACACTGAAGCTTTCTTT
V gene: TRBV5-1
D gene: -
clone size: -
J gene: TRBJ1-1

CDR3 protein: CASSRTGGNYGYTF
CDR3 DNA: TGTGCCAGCAGCAGGACAGGGGGCAACTATGGCTACACCTTC
V gene: TRBV7-8
D gene: TRBD1
clone size: once
J gene: TRBJ1-2

CDR3 protein: CAISDRQIHQPQHF
CDR3 DNA: TGTGCCATCAGTGACCGTCAGATTCACCAGCCCCAGCATTTT
V gene: TRBV10-3
D gene: -
clone size: -
J gene: TRBJ1-5

CDR3 protein: CASSPRGRGGYNEQFF
CDR3 DNA: TGCGCCAGCAGTCCCCGGGGCAGGGGAGGGTACAATGAGCAGTTCTTC
V gene: TRBV6-4
D gene: -
clone size: -
J gene: TRBJ2-1

CDR3 protein: CASSPWGGSPGAF
CDR3 DNA: TGTGCCAGCAGCCCCTGGGGGGGCTCCCCCGGGGCCTTC
V gene: TRBV13
D gene: -
clone size: once
J gene: TRBJ1-2

CDR3 protein: CASSFRDSYNSPLHF
CDR3 DNA: TGTGCCAGCAGCTTCCGGGACAGCTATAATTCACCCCTCCACTTT
V gene: TRBV5-5
D gene: TRBD1
clone size: -
J gene: TRBJ1-6

CDR3 protein: CASSSDGVGGLIETQYF
CDR3 DNA: TGTGCCAGCAGCTCTGACGGGGTCGGGGGGCTGATCGAGACCCAGTACTTC
V gene: TRBV7-8
D gene: -
clone size: -
J gene: TRBJ2-5

CDR3 protein: CASSARGGNTIYF
CDR3 DNA: TGTGCCAGCAGCGCTAGGGGTGGAAACACCATATATTTT
V gene: TRBV6-5
D gene: -
clone size: -
J gene: TRBJ1-3

CDR3 protein: CASSLVPGELFF
CDR3 DNA: TGTGCCAGCAGCTTAGTCCCCGGGGAGCTGTTTTTT
V gene: TRBV11-2
D gene: -
clone size: -
J gene: TRBJ2-2

CDR3 protein: CASSTTSPEQFF
CDR3 DNA: TGCGCCAGCAGCACAACTAGCCCCGAGCAGTTCTTC
V gene: TRBV5-1
D gene: -
clone size: -
J gene: TRBJ2-1

CDR3 protein: CASSISLGRNSNQPQHF
CDR3 DNA: TGTGCCAGTAGTATATCCTTGGGCAGGAATAGCAATCAGCCCCAGCATTTT
V gene: TRBV19
D gene: -
clone size: -
J gene: TRBJ1-5